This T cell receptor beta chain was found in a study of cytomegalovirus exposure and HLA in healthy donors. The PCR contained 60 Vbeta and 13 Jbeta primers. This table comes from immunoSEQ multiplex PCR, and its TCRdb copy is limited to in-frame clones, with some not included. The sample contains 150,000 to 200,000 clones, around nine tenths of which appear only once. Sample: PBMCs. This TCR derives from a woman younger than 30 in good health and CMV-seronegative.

The CDR3 protein is CASSLVGGPIAKNIQYF. The CDR3 region has the DNA TGTGCCAGCAGCTTAGTAGGGGGCCCCATAGCCAAAAACATTCAGTACTTC. The genes are TRBV7-8 and TRBJ2-4; TRBD1 aligns across 7 bases. V gave up 1 base and J gave up 0 bases; unmatched junction bases: 6. CDR1 is SGHVS and CDR2 is FQNEAQ in the germline V gene. The CDR3 covers 17 residues.